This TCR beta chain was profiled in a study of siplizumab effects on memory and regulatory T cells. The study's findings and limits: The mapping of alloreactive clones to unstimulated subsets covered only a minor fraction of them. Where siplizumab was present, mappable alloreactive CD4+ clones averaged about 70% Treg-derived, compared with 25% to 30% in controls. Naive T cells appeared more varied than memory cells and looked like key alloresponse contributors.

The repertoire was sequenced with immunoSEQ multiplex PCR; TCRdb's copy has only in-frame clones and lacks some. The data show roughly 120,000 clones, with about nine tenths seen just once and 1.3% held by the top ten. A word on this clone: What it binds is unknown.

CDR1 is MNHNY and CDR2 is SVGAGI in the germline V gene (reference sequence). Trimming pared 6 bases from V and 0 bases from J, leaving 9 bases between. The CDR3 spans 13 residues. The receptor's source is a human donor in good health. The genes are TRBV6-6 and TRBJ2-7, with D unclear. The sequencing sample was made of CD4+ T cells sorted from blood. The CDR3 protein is CASSPRRSYEQYF. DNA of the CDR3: TGTGCCAGCAGCCCCCGCCGCTCCTACGAGCAGTACTTC.